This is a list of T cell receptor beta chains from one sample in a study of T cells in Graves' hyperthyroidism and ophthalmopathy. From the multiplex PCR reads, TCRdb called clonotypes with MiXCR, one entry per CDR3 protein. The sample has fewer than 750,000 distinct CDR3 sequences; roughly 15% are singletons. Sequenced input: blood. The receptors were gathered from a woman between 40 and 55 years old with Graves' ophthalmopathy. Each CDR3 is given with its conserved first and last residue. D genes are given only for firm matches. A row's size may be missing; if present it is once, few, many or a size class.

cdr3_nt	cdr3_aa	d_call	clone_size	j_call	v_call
TGTGCCAGCAGCGTAGGGCTTGGGGGCGATGGCTATGGCTACACCTTC	CASSVGLGGDGYGYTF	NA	many	TRBJ1-2	TRBV9
TGTGCCAGCCGCCGAGGCGCAGGGGACTATGGCTACACCTTC	CASRRGAGDYGYTF	NA	NA	TRBJ1-2	TRBV7-2
TGTGCCAGCAGCCTTACAGGGGGGGTGACCGGGGAGCTGTTTTTT	CASSLTGGVTGELFF	NA	many	TRBJ2-2	TRBV7-2
TGTGCCAGCAGCTTCGGCCGGACACTCGGAACCTACGAGCAGTACTTC	CASSFGRTLGTYEQYF	NA	NA	TRBJ2-7	TRBV11-1
TGCAGCGTTTGGAGGACTGAAGCTTCCTTT	CSVWRTEASF	NA	many	TRBJ1-1	TRBV29-1
TGTGCCACTAGACTAGCGGGAGGTACCTACGAGCAGTACTTC	CATRLAGGTYEQYF	TRBD2	many	TRBJ2-7	TRBV15
TGTGCCAGTTCTTTAGGGGTGGACACTGAAGCTTTCTTT	CASSLGVDTEAFF	NA	few	TRBJ1-1	TRBV28
TGTGCCAGCAGTCCTGCCACCGGGAGCGCCGAGCAGTACTTC	CASSPATGSAEQYF	NA	many	TRBJ2-7	TRBV6-2/TRBV6-3
TGTGCCAGCAGTTTACTTACAGGGATCGGCCAAAGGTCACCCCTCCACTTT	CASSLLTGIGQRSPLHF	NA	many	TRBJ1-6	TRBV27
TGTGCCAGTAGGCACAACCATGGCTACACCTTC	CASRHNHGYTF	NA	NA	TRBJ1-2	TRBV19
TGTGCCAGCAGCCCCCGGTGGGGCGGATACGAGCAGTACTTC	CASSPRWGGYEQYF	NA	many	TRBJ2-7	TRBV7-2
TGTGCCAGCAGTTACTCGACGGGGAGCGGCTACACCTTC	CASSYSTGSGYTF	NA	few	TRBJ1-2	TRBV6-2/TRBV6-3
TGTGCCTGGAGCCCCGGGGCGACCTACGAGCAGTACTTC	CAWSPGATYEQYF	NA	few	TRBJ2-7	TRBV30
TGTGCCAGCAGTTTATGGGAGGGTAGGGAGGGGAACACTGAAGCTTTCTTT	CASSLWEGREGNTEAFF	NA	many	TRBJ1-1	TRBV28
TGTGCCAGCAGTTTTGGGGGCGCTGGCCCCTACGAGCAGTACTTC	CASSFGGAGPYEQYF	NA	many	TRBJ2-7	TRBV28
TGTGCCAGCAGCTCGATCCGGGACTACTACGAGCAGTACTTC	CASSSIRDYYEQYF	TRBD2	few	TRBJ2-7	TRBV11-2
TGCGCCAGCAGCTTGTGGGGGGGCGAAGGTCAGCCCCAGCATTTT	CASSLWGGEGQPQHF	NA	many	TRBJ1-5	TRBV5-1
TGCAGTGCTAGAGGTGGTGAATCCGGCACTGAAGCTTTCTTT	CSARGGESGTEAFF	NA	many	TRBJ1-1	TRBV20-1
TGTGCCAGCAGCCAAGCAGCTGGGGCCAACGTCCTGACTTTC	CASSQAAGANVLTF	NA	few	TRBJ2-6	TRBV3-1
TGTGCCAGCAGGCAGGACAGGGGCATGAACACTGAAGCTTTCTTT	CASRQDRGMNTEAFF	TRBD1	NA	TRBJ1-1	TRBV6-1
TGTGCCAGCAGCTTAATGGGATCGCAGTACTTC	CASSLMGSQYF	NA	many	TRBJ2-7	TRBV7-8
TGTGCCAGCAGCCCTCCGGGACTAGCGGGATGGGAGCAGTACTTC	CASSPPGLAGWEQYF	TRBD2	many	TRBJ2-7	TRBV28
TGTGCCAGCAGTGAATGGGGGGATAACACTGAAGCTTTCTTT	CASSEWGDNTEAFF	NA	many	TRBJ1-1	TRBV25-1
TGTGCCAGCAGGTCAGACAGTCAAGGGACCCAGTACTTC	CASRSDSQGTQYF	NA	many	TRBJ2-5	TRBV12-3/TRBV12-4
TGTGCCAGCAGCTTGGTTCTACATGCCGGGAATGGCTACACCTTC	CASSLVLHAGNGYTF	NA	many	TRBJ1-2	TRBV5-8
TGCAGTGCTAGAGTGGCGGGGCGGCTCTATGGCTACACCTTC	CSARVAGRLYGYTF	NA	many	TRBJ1-2	TRBV20-1
TGTGCCAGCAGCGCACAGACAGCGTCTAATTCACCCCTCCACTTT	CASSAQTASNSPLHF	NA	many	TRBJ1-6	TRBV9
TGTGCCAGCAGTTCGTACCTCCGGACAGGGGGCGTCGTAGAGACCCAGTACTTC	CASSSYLRTGGVVETQYF	TRBD1	many	TRBJ2-5	TRBV28
TGTGCCACCAGCGGGGCAGGGGGGCTGCCCCAGCATTTT	CATSGAGGLPQHF	TRBD1	many	TRBJ1-5	TRBV15
TGCAGTGCTAGAGATCCGGGACTAGCGGGACGGTACGCCTCCTACGAGCAGTACTTC	CSARDPGLAGRYASYEQYF	TRBD2	NA	TRBJ2-7	TRBV20-1
TGTGCCAGCAGCTCGGCGGGGTGGGAGAACACCGGGGAGCTGTTTTTT	CASSSAGWENTGELFF	NA	many	TRBJ2-2	TRBV28
TGTGCCAGCAGCTTAGAGGAATACGAGCAGTACTTC	CASSLEEYEQYF	NA	many	TRBJ2-7	TRBV28
TGTGCCAGCAGTTCGCCGGGCGGTCAAGAGACCCAGTACTTC	CASSSPGGQETQYF	NA	many	TRBJ2-5	TRBV28
TGTGCCAGCTCAAGACCCCCCTACGAGCAGTACTTC	CASSRPPYEQYF	NA	many	TRBJ2-7	TRBV18
TGTGCCAGCAGCTTCCCCAGGGACAGGGGTTTCGAGGAGCAGTACTTC	CASSFPRDRGFEEQYF	TRBD1	few	TRBJ2-7	TRBV5-6
TGTGCCAGCAGTGACTCCCCGGGACAGGTATCCGACGAGCAGTACTTC	CASSDSPGQVSDEQYF	TRBD1	NA	TRBJ2-7	TRBV6-4